The clone carrying this T cell receptor beta chain was seen a handful of times. This specimen belongs to a study of T-cell reconstitution after alpha-beta-depleted transplantation in children. The CDR3 is made up of 13 amino acids. Trimming removed 7 bases from V and 1 base from J, with 9 bases in between. Germline V lookup: CDR1 SGHTA, CDR2 FQGTGA. Unique molecular identifiers were incorporated when the TCRbeta library was constructed. TCRdb processed the PCR reads anew with MiXCR; each CDR3 protein has one entry. Of about 610,000 distinct CDR3 sequences in the sample, roughly a tenth are singletons; the top ten hold 4%.

This receptor was identified in a human donor who donated a stem cell graft to a child with acute myeloid leukemia. The chain couples TRBV7-3 to TRBJ2-3, with D uncertain. This sample comprised PBMCs from the stem cell graft donor, obtained from the stem cell graft. CDR3 sequence (DNA): TGTGCCAGCAAAACGTTCGGCACAGATACGCAGTATTTT. Its translation: CASKTFGTDTQYF.